The 17 T cell receptor beta chains listed next were all sequenced from one sample in a study of T cell clones after liver transplantation. Assay: immunoSEQ multiplex PCR; the TCRdb copy retains only in-frame clones and omits some. The profile covers around 120,000 clones, with approximately 90% appearing a single time and 0.65% to 0.85% taken by the ten largest. The sequencing used CD4+ T cells from blood, collected 12 months after liver transplant. The receptors were sampled from a human patient who received a liver transplant. Some T cells may be the graft donor's.

The rearrangement uses TRBV15 and TRBJ1-1; TRBD1 matches 7 bases. The CDR3 extends over 15 amino acids. CDR1 LNHNV and CDR2 YYDKDF come from the germline V gene (reference sequence). V shed 0 bases and J 11 bases; nucleotides not matched to a gene: 12. In DNA, the CDR3 is TGTGCCACCAGCAGAGATCGTATGGCAGGGGGTCGTGCTTTCTTT. This sequence encodes CATSRDRMAGGRAFF. The full variable domain, with the rest looked up from reference TRBV15 and TRBJ1-1, is DAMVIQNPRYQVTQFGKPVTLSCSQTLNHNVMYWYQQKSSQAPKLLFHYYDKDFNNEADTPDNFQSRRPNTSFCFLDIRSPGLGDTAMYLCATSRDRMAGGRAFFGQGTRLTVV.

This clone occurred once. The chain joins TRBV11-2 to TRBJ2-3; 8 positions agree with TRBD2. Unmatched junction bases numbered 3, after V lost 3 bases and J lost 1 base. This CDR3 comprises 15 residues. The germline gives CDR1 SGHAT, CDR2 FQNNGV. CDR3: CASSLAGGRTDTQYF. Written as DNA, the CDR3 is TGTGCCAGCAGCTTGGCGGGAGGACGCACAGATACGCAGTATTTT.

This clone was seen just once. This sequence joins TRBV9 and TRBJ2-1, with D possibly being TRBD2 (6 bases). The CDR3 covers 15 residues. V was cut by 3 bases and J by 0 bases, with 10 bases left in between. Germline-derived CDR1 and CDR2 are SGDLS and YYNGEE. CDR3 amino acids: CASSADGSSYNEQFF. In nucleotides, the CDR3 is TGTGCCAGCAGCGCGGACGGGAGCTCCTACAATGAGCAGTTCTTC. The full variable domain, with the rest looked up from reference TRBV9 and TRBJ2-1, is DSGVTQTPKHLITATGQRVTLRCSPRSGDLSVYWYQQSLDQGLQFLIQYYNGEERAKGNILERFSAQQFPDLHSELNLSSLELGDSALYFCASSADGSSYNEQFFGPGTRLTVL.

V and J are TRBV9 and TRBJ2-7; 8 nucleotides align to TRBD2. Losses at the gene ends were 2 bases for V and 0 bases for J; bases not matched to a gene: 7. There are 16 residues in the CDR3. The V gene's germline CDR1 is SGDLS and CDR2 YYNGEE. CDR3 nucleotides: TGTGCCAGCAGCGTCGGGAGGGGAGTTGGCTCCTACGAGCAGTACTTC. Translated, it gives CASSVGRGVGSYEQYF.

The chain is built from TRBV11-3 and TRBJ2-1; D might be TRBD2 (5 bases). Deletions cut 5 bases from V and 2 bases from J, with 10 bases between. Germline V lookup: CDR1 SGHNT, CDR2 YENEEA. The CDR3 is 14 amino acids. CDR3 residues: CASSGERAYNEQFF. In DNA, the CDR3 is TGTGCCAGCAGCGGGGAGAGGGCCTACAATGAGCAGTTCTTC. Based on the CDR3 plus reference TRBV11-3 and TRBJ2-1, the full variable domain is EAGVVQSPRYKIIEKKQPVAFWCNPISGHNTLYWYLQNLGQGPELLIRYENEEAVDDSQLPKDRFSAERLKGVDSTLKIQPAELGDSAVYLCASSGERAYNEQFFGPGTRLTVL.

The rearrangement links TRBV30 to TRBJ2-2, with 7 bases lining up with TRBD1. The CDR3 runs to 14 residues. V was clipped by 3 bases and J by 5 bases; unmatched bases: 6. CDR1 and CDR2 (germline): GTSNPN, SVGIG (reference sequence). The CDR3 nucleotides read TGTGCCTGGAGCCGGGGACAGAGTACCGGGGAGCTGTTTTTT. It encodes CAWSRGQSTGELFF.

CDR3 sequence (DNA): TGTGCCACTAGTAATCCGAACACTGAAGCTTTCTTT. It codes for CATSNPNTEAFF. The V call is TRBV6-6, the J call TRBJ1-1, with D uncertain. This CDR3 comprises 12 residues. Trimming took 10 bases from V and 1 from J, leaving 10 bases between them. The germline gives CDR1 MNHNY, CDR2 SVGAGI (reference sequence).

The rearrangement uses TRBV11-3 and TRBJ2-7; possible D gene TRBD2, 6 bases. With 1 base removed from V and 2 bases from J, the gap between germline ends came to 12 bases. The CDR3 consists of 15 residues. Germline CDR1 and CDR2: SGHNT and YENEEA. The CDR3 loop reads CASSLAPLAPYEQYF. CDR3 DNA: TGTGCCAGCAGCTTAGCCCCCCTAGCGCCCTACGAGCAGTACTTC.

This CDR3 is CASSLDRGITDTQYF. In DNA, the CDR3 is TGTGCCAGCTCATTGGACAGGGGCATAACAGATACGCAGTATTTT. The rearrangement links TRBV18 to TRBJ2-3; TRBD1 matches 9 bases. CDR1 and CDR2 from the germline V gene are KGHSH and LQKENI. The junction had 6 bases not matched to a gene; V was cut back by 5 bases and J by 3 bases. The CDR3 is 15 residues long. The variable domain in full, completed from reference TRBV18 and TRBJ2-3, reads NAGVMQNPRHLVRRRGQEARLRCSPMKGHSHVYWYRQLPEEGLKFMVYLQKENIIDESGMPKERFSAEFPKEGPSILRIQQVVRGDSAAYFCASSLDRGITDTQYFGPGTRLTVL.

This chain connects TRBV29-1 to TRBJ2-7; 9 bases are a match to TRBD2. V shed 4 bases and J 5 bases; nucleotides not matched to a gene: 6. Germline-derived CDR1 and CDR2 are SQVTM and ANQGSEA. The CDR3 extends over 13 amino acids. Here the CDR3 reads CSVATSGLNEQYF. The CDR3 nucleotides are TGCAGCGTTGCCACTAGCGGGCTAAACGAGCAGTACTTC.

The genes are TRBV7-2 and TRBJ2-5; 9 nucleotides agree with TRBD1. V lost 5 bases and J lost 4; bases outside the gene matches: 8. Germline CDR1 is SGHTA and CDR2 is FQGNSA. The length of the CDR3 is 15 residues. CDR3 residues: CASSLDRGLSETQYF. CDR3 DNA sequence: TGTGCCAGCAGCCTGGACAGGGGATTGTCAGAGACCCAGTACTTC.

The gene calls are TRBV5-1 and TRBJ2-7; 7 nucleotides agree with TRBD2. CDR1 and CDR2 from the germline V gene are SGHRS and YFSETQ. J was trimmed by 0 bases and V by 4 bases; bases with no gene match: 7. The CDR3 has 15 residues. In DNA form, the CDR3 reads TGCGCCAGCAGCCCTCTAGCGGAGAGCTCCTACGAGCAGTACTTC. Translating gives CASSPLAESSYEQYF.

V gene TRBV19 combines with J gene TRBJ1-1, with D perhaps matching TRBD1 (5 bases). Germline assignment: CDR1 LNHDA and CDR2 SQIVND (reference sequence). The CDR3 spans 13 residues. V lost 5 bases and J 3 bases, leaving 10 bases between the germline ends. CDR3: CASSLTVYTEAFF. CDR3 in DNA: TGTGCCAGTAGTTTGACAGTTTACACTGAAGCTTTCTTT.

This clone has a single count. The rearrangement links TRBV7-6 to TRBJ2-7, with a tentative D call TRBD2 (5 bases). The V gene lost 2 bases and the J gene lost 7 bases, with 12 bases spanning the gap. Germline V gene sequence: CDR1 SGHVS, CDR2 FNYEAQ. The CDR3 runs to 13 residues. The CDR3: CASSLRTGLEQYF. In nucleotides, the CDR3 is TGTGCCAGCAGCTTAAGGACGGGGTTGGAGCAGTACTTC.

Only one count was recorded for this clone. The chain employs TRBV10-3 and TRBJ2-5; 7 bases align to TRBD2. The CDR3 loop spans 18 amino acids. The ends lost 7 bases at V and 5 bases at J; junction bases unmatched: 22. Germline V gives CDR1 ENHRY, CDR2 SYGVKD. CDR3 nucleotides: TGTGCCATCACTAGCCCGGGGCTAGCGGAGGGAGGCAGGGAGACCCAGTACTTC. The encoded protein is CAITSPGLAEGGRETQYF.

The chain links TRBV28 to TRBJ2-5, with TRBD1 matching 9 bases. J gave up 4 bases and V 3 bases, and 12 bases lay outside the gene matches. This CDR3 contains 17 residues. Per the germline V gene, CDR1 is MDHEN and CDR2 is SYDVKM. In DNA, the CDR3 is TGTGCCAGCAGTTTGAGGGTCGGGACAGGGTTTTCAGAGACCCAGTACTTC. This sequence encodes CASSLRVGTGFSETQYF. Based on the CDR3 plus reference TRBV28 and TRBJ2-5, the full variable domain is DVKVTQSSRYLVKRTGEKVFLECVQDMDHENMFWYRQDPGLGLRLIYFSYDVKMKEKGDIPEGYSVSREKKERFSLILESASTNQTSMYLCASSLRVGTGFSETQYFGPGTRLLVL.

The chain has TRBV2 and TRBJ2-5, with D uncertain. Trimming removed 10 bases from V and 9 bases from J, with 15 bases in between. Germline CDR1 SNHLY, CDR2 FYNNEI. There are 11 residues in the CDR3. CDR3 nucleotide sequence: TGTGCCACTACCCCAAGACTGCCCCAGTACTTC. The encoded protein is CATTPRLPQYF.